The source of this TCR beta chain is a study of PD-1 blockade in classical Hodgkin lymphoma. This CDR3 spans 15 amino acids. V was shortened by 0 bases and J by 2 bases, with 10 bases between the two germline ends. Germline V lookup: CDR1 SGHTA, CDR2 FQGNSA. The assay was immunoSEQ multiplex PCR, and TCRdb's table has in-frame clones only and misses some. The data contain about 13,000 clones, over 80% of them seen just once; the ten biggest clones take up 20% to 30%. Every single patient, without exception, relapsed after autologous stem cell transplantation, and brentuximab vedotin exposure varied. Best outcomes ranged across complete response, partial response and progressive disease.

The chain couples TRBV7-2 to TRBJ2-5; perhaps D is TRBD1 or TRBD2 (5 bases each). The sequencing used peripheral blood mononuclear cells (PBMCs), collected at baseline. The origin of this receptor is a human donor with classical Hodgkin lymphoma. CDR3 sequence: CASSLAGTQQETQYF. The CDR3 DNA sequence: TGTGCCAGCAGCTTAGCCGGGACCCAACAAGAGACCCAGTACTTC.